This T cell receptor beta chain was sequenced in a study of vaccination and CD4 T cells after COVID-19. TCRdb processed the PCR reads anew with MiXCR; each CDR3 protein has one entry. Altogether more than 12,000 distinct CDR3 sequences are present, less than 80% being singletons, with the ten largest covering around 1.1%. Note on this clonotype: No antigen is known for it.

Germline CDR1 is MNHEY and CDR2 is SVGAGI. The CDR3 sequence is 15 residues long. V was clipped by 3 bases and J by 5 bases, with 14 bases between them. General observations from the study: Spike mono-reactivity applied to 304 of 307 vaccine-specific clones detected in convalescent patients.

The starting material was CD4+ T cells from blood, obtained after SARS-CoV-2 vaccination. J is TRBJ1-5 and V is TRBV6-5; D is possibly TRBD1 (5 bases). The TCR comes from a human donor who had recovered from COVID-19. As DNA, the CDR3 is TGTGCCAGCAGTTATTCCGGGGGGAAGCATCAGCCCCAGCATTTT. As protein: CASSYSGGKHQPQHF.